The 30 T cell receptor beta chains reported below all come from one sample, sequenced in a study of OX40 agonist ivuxolimab in advanced cancers. TCRdb's copy holds only in-frame clones and misses some; the assay was immunoSEQ multiplex PCR. Of about 30,000 clones listed, 86% are singletons. The sample was CD4+ or CD8+ T cells sorted from blood, taken in a trial of the OX40 agonist ivuxolimab. The origin of the receptors is an adult with an advanced solid tumor such as melanoma, head and neck, liver or kidney cancer.

The chain has TRBV6-1 and TRBJ2-7, with 7 positions matching TRBD1. J was trimmed by 3 bases and V by 1 base; bases with no gene match: 9. The CDR3 has 16 residues. Germline V gene lookup returns CDR1 MNHNS and CDR2 SASEGT. The CDR3 is CASSEETRGRSYEQYF. Here the CDR3 DNA reads TGTGCCAGCAGTGAAGAGACGAGGGGGCGCAGCTACGAGCAGTACTTC.

The chain joins TRBV4-1 to TRBJ1-2; TRBD1 matches at 8 bases. Per the germline V gene, CDR1 is MGHRA and CDR2 is YSYEKL. The V and J ends lost 4 bases and 4 bases, in that order; junction bases with no gene match: 11. The CDR3 has 16 amino acids. DNA for the CDR3: TGCGCCAGCAGCCCTGGGACAGGAACTTTATTCTATGGCTACACCTTC. Its protein is CASSPGTGTLFYGYTF.

This chain's CDR3 is CASSRYEASTDTQYF. CDR3 nucleotide sequence: TGTGCCAGCAGCCGCTATGAGGCTAGCACAGATACGCAGTATTTT. The chain employs TRBV7-2 and TRBJ2-3; D unresolved. The V end lost 5 bases, the J end lost 0 bases, and 12 bases lay between the germline ends. Germline CDR1 SGHTA, CDR2 FQGNSA. The CDR3 totals 15 residues.

V is TRBV27 and J is TRBJ2-7; 7 positions match TRBD1. The CDR3 totals 14 residues. Trimming at V came to 5 bases and at J to 2 bases, leaving 6 bases not matched to a gene. Germline CDR1 is MNHEY and CDR2 is SMNVEV (reference sequence). The CDR3 nucleotides read TGTGCCAGCAGTCCCTCGCAGGGGGCCTACGAGCAGTACTTC. Its protein product is CASSPSQGAYEQYF.

This chain uses TRBV4-1 with TRBJ1-4, with TRBD1 matching 8 bases. Looked up from germline, CDR1 is MGHRA and CDR2 is YSYEKL. V trimming: 0 bases; J trimming: 6 bases; junction bases outside the gene matches: 9. The CDR3 is 17 residues long. For the CDR3, the DNA is TGCGCCAGCAGCCAAGATTCTGGGACAGGTTCTTATGAAAAACTGTTTTTT. Translated, it gives CASSQDSGTGSYEKLFF.

The CDR3 spells CASSLDVGRNEQFF. The CDR3 DNA reads as TGCGCCAGCAGCTTGGACGTTGGTAGGAATGAGCAGTTCTTC. This rearrangement joins TRBV5-1 to TRBJ2-1; no firm D call. CDR1 is SGHRS, CDR2 YFSETQ, per germline. The CDR3 spans 14 residues. Trimming left V 0 bases short and J 7 bases short, with 11 bases between.

This clone was picked up one time. The chain employs TRBV9 and TRBJ2-1, with 9 bases lining up with TRBD2. The V gene end was trimmed by 4 bases and the J gene end by 3 bases; junction bases not matched to a gene: 5. Per germline, CDR1 SGDLS and CDR2 YYNGEE. The CDR3 runs to 15 residues. The CDR3: CASSTGTSIYNEQFF. The CDR3 nucleotides are TGTGCCAGCAGCACCGGGACTAGCATCTACAATGAGCAGTTCTTC.

This clone was detected only a few times. The chain couples TRBV7-7 to TRBJ2-2, with 9 bases identical to TRBD1. CDR1 and CDR2 from the germline V gene are SSHAT and FNYEAQ (reference sequence). After removal of 5 bases from V and 7 bases from J, the junction contained 8 bases not matched to a gene. This CDR3 comprises 15 residues. CDR3 in amino acids: CASSPLTGGGGELFF. Here the CDR3 DNA reads TGTGCCAGCAGCCCTCTCACAGGGGGCGGCGGGGAGCTGTTTTTT.

V is TRBV15 and J is TRBJ1-1; D unresolved. The length of the CDR3 is 11 residues. The germline V and J ends were trimmed by 3 bases and 8 bases, with 7 bases remaining between them. Germline values: CDR1 LNHNV, CDR2 YYDKDF (reference sequence). CDR3 coding DNA: TGTGCCACCAGCAGCGAGGGAGAAGCTTTCTTT. Amino acids: CATSSEGEAFF.

V and J are TRBV11-2 and TRBJ2-3; D may be TRBD1 or TRBD2 (5 bases each). Germline V lookup: CDR1 SGHAT, CDR2 FQNNGV. V lost 1 base and J lost 3, with 14 bases in between. The CDR3 spans 16 residues. In DNA, the CDR3 is TGTGCCAGCAGCTTAGGAGGGTGGGGGTTAACAGATACGCAGTATTTT. Its protein is CASSLGGWGLTDTQYF.

The V and J genes are TRBV9 and TRBJ1-4, with 8 bases identical to TRBD1. J lost 5 bases, V lost 0 bases, and 3 bases had no gene match. In germline, CDR1 is SGDLS, CDR2 YYNGEE. This CDR3 has 15 residues. Written as DNA, the CDR3 is TGTGCCAGCAGCGTAGACAGGGGGACGAATGAAAAACTGTTTTTT. Translating it yields CASSVDRGTNEKLFF.

The count of this clone is one. V is TRBV9 and J is TRBJ1-4; TRBD1 agrees at 8 bases. V trimming: 3 bases; J trimming: 7 bases; junction bases outside the gene matches: 8. CDR1 is SGDLS and CDR2 is YYNGEE in the germline V gene. The CDR3 runs 15 residues. The CDR3 here is CASSASGGAGEKLFF. The DNA for the CDR3 is TGTGCCAGCAGCGCGTCAGGGGGCGCCGGTGAAAAACTGTTTTTT.

This clone came up once. The genes are TRBV29-1 and TRBJ2-3; perhaps TRBD1 as D (6 bases). V lost 6 bases, J lost 3 bases, and 10 bases lay in between. This CDR3 comprises 12 residues. Germline CDR1 and CDR2: SQVTM and ANQGSEA. CDR3 in DNA: TGCAGCGTGGGAGACAGGACAGATACGCAGTATTTT. Amino acid sequence: CSVGDRTDTQYF.

The V gene is TRBV11-2, the J gene TRBJ2-4; 9 positions match TRBD1. The CDR3 spans 16 residues. Per germline, CDR1 SGHAT and CDR2 FQNNGV. V was pared by 4 bases and J by 9 bases, with 13 bases of the junction left unmatched. CDR3 bases: TGTGCCAGCAGCTCCACAGGGGGCGCAGGGGGAGTCATTCAGTACTTC. Translation gives CASSSTGGAGGVIQYF.

The chain joins TRBV27 to TRBJ1-5; D not resolved. The germline CDR1 and CDR2 sequences are MNHEY and SMNVEV (reference sequence). Trimming removed 8 bases from V and 9 bases from J, with 14 bases in between. There are 12 residues in the CDR3. CDR3 sequence: CASGPPVGPQHF. The CDR3 DNA reads TGTGCCAGCGGACCCCCCGTTGGGCCCCAGCATTTT.

This clone was counted between two and nine times. V and J are TRBV6-6 and TRBJ2-7; maybe TRBD2 (6 bases). From germline, CDR1 is MNHNY and CDR2 SVGAGI (reference sequence). The V end lost 7 bases, the J end lost 4 bases, and 11 bases lay between the germline ends. The CDR3 covers 12 residues. CDR3: CASTSREYEQYF. The CDR3 DNA reads as TGTGCCAGCACCAGCCGGGAGTACGAGCAGTACTTC.

This clone is labeled medium-sized. The J gene is TRBJ2-5, the V gene TRBV10-3; D possibly corresponds to TRBD2 (6 bases). With 11 bases removed from V and 1 base from J, the gap between germline ends came to 14 bases. The CDR3 loop spans 13 amino acids. Germline CDR1 ENHRY, CDR2 SYGVKD. The CDR3 region has the DNA TGTGCCGCAAGGACGGAGGGCCAAGAGACCCAGTACTTC. This codes for CAARTEGQETQYF.

The rearrangement links TRBV13 to TRBJ2-2; no definite D call. The CDR3 runs 16 residues. Trimming cost V 4 bases and J 4 bases, with 16 bases left between them. From germline, CDR1 is PRHDT and CDR2 FYEKMQ (reference sequence). The CDR3, as DNA: TGTGCCAGCAGCTCCCCGCCGAGTATCCCCACCGGGGAGCTGTTTTTT. Translation gives CASSSPPSIPTGELFF.

This rearrangement joins TRBV7-9 to TRBJ2-1; D ambiguous. The length of the CDR3 is 16 residues. The V gene lost 1 base and the J gene lost 0 bases, with 10 bases spanning the gap. Germline V lookup: CDR1 SEHNR, CDR2 FQNEAQ (reference sequence). The CDR3 nucleotides are TGTGCCAGCAGCTTAGAGGGATGGACCTCCTACAATGAGCAGTTCTTC. Its protein is CASSLEGWTSYNEQFF.

The chain recombines TRBV5-5 with TRBJ1-4; 9 bases line up with TRBD1. The CDR3 contains 15 residues. Germline-derived CDR1 and CDR2 are SGHKS and YYEKEE (reference sequence). V shed 3 bases, J shed 6 bases, and the junction held 6 bases outside the gene matches. CDR3 sequence: CASSWNRDRDEKLFF. CDR3 bases: TGTGCCAGCAGCTGGAACAGGGACAGGGATGAAAAACTGTTTTTT.

This clone was observed a handful of times. The rearrangement uses TRBV25-1 and TRBJ1-5; no definite D call. The CDR3 consists of 11 residues. The ends were cut back, 9 bases at V and 2 bases at J, with 5 bases in the middle. Per germline, CDR1 MGHDK and CDR2 SYGVNS. In DNA form, the CDR3 reads TGTGCCAGAGGACGCAATCAGCCCCAGCATTTT. It specifies CARGRNQPQHF.

The chain uses TRBV13 and TRBJ1-2, with 9 bases fitting TRBD1. The CDR3 contains 14 residues. The V and J ends lost 4 bases and 2 bases, in that order; junction bases with no gene match: 2. CDR1 and CDR2 from the germline V gene are PRHDT and FYEKMQ (reference sequence). The CDR3 is CASSSGTGNYGYTF. In DNA, the CDR3 is TGTGCCAGCAGCTCTGGGACAGGGAACTATGGCTACACCTTC. Together with reference TRBV13 and TRBJ1-2, the CDR3 gives the full variable domain: AAGVIQSPRHLIKEKRETATLKCYPIPRHDTVYWYQQGPGQDPQFLISFYEKMQSDKGSIPDRFSAQQFSDYHSELNMSSLELGDSALYFCASSSGTGNYGYTFGSGTRLTVV.

A few counts support this clone. The junction differs from germline at one of its ends, possibly a read error. The V and J genes are TRBV9 and TRBJ1-1, with D uncertain. Per germline, CDR1 SGDLS and CDR2 YYNGEE. The CDR3 has 11 residues. The CDR3 region has the DNA TGTGCCAGCACCGACTACACTGGAGCTTTCTTT. This gives the protein CASTDYTGAFF.

The chain couples TRBV7-9 to TRBJ1-4; TRBD1 is a possible D gene (5 bases). The germline CDR1 and CDR2 sequences are SEHNR and FQNEAQ (reference sequence). Between the trimmed V and J ends, which lost 1 base and 6 bases, there was a span of 12 bases. This CDR3 region has 15 residues. The CDR3 nucleotides read TGTGCCAGCAGCTTAGGTGGGGCTAGGGATGAAAAACTGTTTTTT. It codes for CASSLGGARDEKLFF.

The V call is TRBV6-1, the J call TRBJ2-7, with 10 bases matching TRBD2. V lost 4 bases, J lost 2 bases, and 2 bases stayed unmatched. Germline V gene lookup returns CDR1 MNHNS and CDR2 SASEGT. This CDR3 has 14 residues. CDR3 DNA: TGTGCCAGCAGTGTAGCGGGGGGCACCTACGAGCAGTACTTC. Translated, it gives CASSVAGGTYEQYF.

V gene TRBV6-1 combines with J gene TRBJ1-1; D gene uncertain. Germline V gene lookup returns CDR1 MNHNS and CDR2 SASEGT. The CDR3 consists of 13 residues. Trimming shortened V by 6 bases and J by 1 base, and 9 bases separated the two germline ends. DNA for the CDR3: TGTGCCAGCAGAACGGGAGGGAACACTGAAGCTTTCTTT. Its translation is CASRTGGNTEAFF.

The V call is TRBV11-2, the J call TRBJ2-7; 7 nucleotides agree with TRBD1. This CDR3 region has 16 residues. Germline CDR1 is SGHAT and CDR2 is FQNNGV. V shed 5 bases, J shed 2 bases, and the junction held 12 bases outside the gene matches. The CDR3 DNA is TGTGCCAGCAGCCAATGGGACAGAGCGGCCCCCTACGAGCAGTACTTC. It specifies CASSQWDRAAPYEQYF.

V is TRBV7-9 and J is TRBJ1-5; no firm D call. Germline loops: CDR1 SEHNR, CDR2 FQNEAQ (reference sequence). There are 14 residues in the CDR3. V lost 5 bases and J 7 bases, leaving 15 bases between the germline ends. As DNA, the CDR3 is TGTGCCAGCAGCCAAGGCCGGGGAGGCCAGCCCCAGCATTTT. It encodes CASSQGRGGQPQHF. The entire variable domain, with the rest obtained from reference TRBV7-9 and TRBJ1-5, is as follows: DTGVSQNPRHKITKRGQNVTFRCDPISEHNRLYWYRQTLGQGPEFLTYFQNEAQLEKSRLLSDRFSAERPKGSFSTLEIQRTEQGDSAMYLCASSQGRGGQPQHFGDGTRLSIL.

The count of this clone is one. The gene calls are TRBV4-1 and TRBJ2-7; TRBD1 agrees at 10 bases. The germline CDR1 and CDR2 sequences are MGHRA and YSYEKL. Trimming cost V 1 base and J 2 bases; bases outside gene matches: 5. The CDR3 length is 16 residues. DNA of the CDR3: TGCGCCAGCAGCCAAGCCGCAGGGACAGGGGCCTACGAGCAGTACTTC. Its protein is CASSQAAGTGAYEQYF.

This chain connects TRBV9 to TRBJ2-1, with D perhaps matching TRBD2 (5 bases). CDR1 SGDLS and CDR2 YYNGEE come from the germline V gene. The V gene lost 3 bases and the J gene lost 6 bases, with 16 bases spanning the gap. There are 15 residues in the CDR3. The CDR3 DNA is TGTGCCAGCAGCGGGGGATCTAGCTCTCTCAATGAGCAGTTCTTC. Residues: CASSGGSSSLNEQFF.